The rows below give T cell receptor beta chains drawn from one sample of a study of blood T cell repertoires in COVID-19. Libraries were prepared by immunoSEQ multiplex PCR; TCRdb keeps only in-frame clonotypes and omits some of them. The sample contains hundreds of thousands of clones, about 85% of which appear only once. Sample: peripheral blood. The receptors were sampled from a woman aged 18-30 years who had recovered from COVID-19. The CDR3 runs from the conserved cysteine through the conserved F or W. The D gene is left open where the match is weak. The size entry is marked missing in some rows and otherwise reads once, few, many or a size class.

v_gene	j_gene	abundance	d_gene	CDR3aa	CDR3nt
TRBV4-3	TRBJ2-7	.	TRBD2	CASSEGLAGSGDEQYF	TGCGCCAGCAGCGAGGGACTAGCGGGAAGTGGGGACGAGCAGTACTTC
TRBV28	TRBJ2-7	.	.	CASSNLGGFYEQYF	TGTGCCAGCAGTAACCTAGGGGGATTCTACGAGCAGTACTTC
TRBV4-3	TRBJ2-1	.	.	CASSQDRTRANEQFF	TGCGCCAGCAGCCAAGATCGAACTAGAGCGAATGAGCAGTTCTTC
TRBV4-1	TRBJ2-5	.	TRBD2	CASSQGGGRETQYF	TGCGCCAGCAGCCAAGGGGGGGGTAGGGAGACCCAGTACTTC
TRBV11-1	TRBJ2-5	.	.	CASSLGRGQETQYF	TGTGCCAGCAGCTTAGGGAGAGGACAAGAGACCCAGTACTTC
TRBV27	TRBJ2-3	once	TRBD1	CASGGQGASRTQYF	TGTGCCAGCGGGGGACAGGGGGCCTCTAGAACGCAGTATTTT
TRBV28	TRBJ2-7	.	TRBD1	CASSLSHLGQGSYEQYF	TGTGCCAGCAGTCTCTCACACCTCGGACAGGGGAGCTACGAGCAGTACTTC
TRBV11-3	TRBJ2-3	.	.	CASSHSLAVTDTQYF	TGTGCCAGCAGCCATAGTCTAGCCGTCACAGATACGCAGTATTTT
TRBV7-2	TRBJ2-3	.	.	CASSPSTDTQYF	TGTGCCAGCAGTCCGAGCACAGATACGCAGTATTTT
TRBV11-2	TRBJ2-3	once	.	CASSSGRLVDTQYF	TGTGCCAGCAGCTCCGGAAGACTAGTAGATACGCAGTATTTT
TRBV19	TRBJ2-7	.	TRBD1	CATSTGFYEQYF	TGTGCCACATCGACAGGGTTCTACGAGCAGTACTTC
TRBV7-2	TRBJ2-2	.	TRBD2	CASRSLAGGANTGELFF	TGTGCCAGCAGATCTCTAGCGGGGGGCGCGAACACCGGGGAGCTGTTTTTT
TRBV5-4	TRBJ2-3	.	.	CASSLDPSTDTQYF	TGTGCCAGCAGCTTGGATCCTAGCACAGATACGCAGTATTTT
TRBV6-1	TRBJ1-2	.	.	CASSENRNYGYTF	TGTGCCAGCAGTGAAAACAGGAACTATGGCTACACCTTC
TRBV14	TRBJ2-3	.	TRBD1	CASSRTGFMTDTQYF	TGTGCCAGCAGCCGGACAGGCTTCATGACAGATACGCAGTATTTT
TRBV18	TRBJ1-2	few	TRBD1	CASSPGSAGGYGYTF	TGTGCCAGCTCACCAGGCTCTGCAGGGGGCTATGGCTACACCTTC
TRBV25-1	TRBJ1-2	.	.	CASSGEGYTF	TGTGCCAGCAGTGGGGAGGGCTACACCTTC
TRBV27	TRBJ2-3	.	.	CASSPEAGATDTQYF	TGTGCCAGCAGTCCCGAGGCAGGGGCGACAGATACGCAGTATTTT
TRBV5-6	TRBJ2-3	.	.	CASSPTWGGRSTDTQYF	TGTGCCAGCAGCCCGACCTGGGGGGGGCGTAGCACAGATACGCAGTATTTT
TRBV5-6	TRBJ1-2	.	.	CASSPATTSYGYTF	TGTGCCAGCAGCCCGGCGACGACATCCTATGGCTACACCTTC
TRBV5-5	TRBJ1-4	few	.	CASSLLASAEKLFF	TGTGCCAGCAGCTTGCTAGCATCGGCCGAAAAACTGTTTTTT
TRBV15	TRBJ2-7	few	.	CATSRDGIHYEQYF	TGTGCCACCAGCAGAGACGGGATCCACTACGAGCAGTACTTC